A selection of T cell receptor beta chains follows, all from one sample in a study of T cells in localized non-small cell lung cancer. Sequenced by immunoSEQ multiplex PCR; TCRdb stores in-frame clones only, minus some. The data contain around 91,000 clones, about 87% of them seen just once; the ten biggest clones take up over 12%. This material consisted of peripheral blood, taken before any cancer treatment. The receptors originated from a man aged 40 to 75 with stage I squamous cell lung carcinoma. The CDR3 runs from the conserved cysteine through the conserved F or W. Fields, in order: clone size, J gene, V gene, D gene, CDR3 protein, CDR3 DNA. D genes are given only for firm matches. Clone size is given for some rows only: seen once, a few or many times, or a class if the clone is expanded.

clone_size: once
j_call: TRBJ2-2
v_call: TRBV4-1
d_call: -
cdr3_aa: CASSRWDTGELFF
cdr3_nt: TGCGCCAGCAGCCGTTGGGACACCGGGGAGCTGTTTTTT

clone_size: -
j_call: TRBJ2-6
v_call: TRBV5-4
d_call: -
cdr3_aa: CASREQDSGANVLTF
cdr3_nt: TGTGCCAGCAGGGAACAGGACTCTGGGGCCAACGTCCTGACTTTC

clone_size: -
j_call: TRBJ2-7
v_call: TRBV6-5
d_call: -
cdr3_aa: CASSWITGVGAYEQYF
cdr3_nt: TGTGCCAGCAGTTGGATAACCGGGGTGGGGGCCTACGAGCAGTACTTC

clone_size: -
j_call: TRBJ1-1
v_call: TRBV6-1
d_call: TRBD1
cdr3_aa: CASSENRGETEAFF
cdr3_nt: TGTGCCAGCAGTGAAAACAGGGGAGAAACTGAAGCTTTCTTT

clone_size: -
j_call: TRBJ2-6
v_call: TRBV7-9
d_call: -
cdr3_aa: CASGAASGANVLTF
cdr3_nt: TGTGCCAGCGGGGCAGCCTCTGGGGCCAACGTCCTGACTTTC

clone_size: -
j_call: TRBJ1-1
v_call: TRBV28
d_call: -
cdr3_aa: CASSIVGGKAFF
cdr3_nt: TGTGCCAGCTCAATTGTGGGGGGTAAAGCTTTCTTT

clone_size: once
j_call: TRBJ2-4
v_call: TRBV5-1
d_call: -
cdr3_aa: CASSLGNRPLAKNIQYF
cdr3_nt: TGCGCCAGCAGCTTGGGTAACAGACCACTAGCCAAAAACATTCAGTACTTC

clone_size: -
j_call: TRBJ2-7
v_call: TRBV7-2
d_call: TRBD1
cdr3_aa: CASSQDRGSYEQYF
cdr3_nt: TGTGCCAGCAGCCAGGACAGGGGGTCGTACGAGCAGTACTTC

clone_size: few
j_call: TRBJ1-3
v_call: TRBV4-1
d_call: TRBD1
cdr3_aa: CASSQEAQTGTSGNTIYF
cdr3_nt: TGCGCCAGCAGCCAAGAAGCCCAGACAGGGACCTCTGGAAACACCATATATTTT

clone_size: -
j_call: TRBJ2-5
v_call: TRBV5-1
d_call: -
cdr3_aa: CASSLLGTIQETQYF
cdr3_nt: TGCGCCAGCAGCTTGTTGGGGACAATCCAAGAGACCCAGTACTTC

clone_size: -
j_call: TRBJ1-2
v_call: TRBV9
d_call: -
cdr3_aa: CASSPGQANYGYTF
cdr3_nt: TGTGCCAGCAGCCCCGGGCAAGCTAACTATGGCTACACCTTC

clone_size: -
j_call: TRBJ1-3
v_call: TRBV7-8
d_call: -
cdr3_aa: CASSLPQGSSGNTIYF
cdr3_nt: TGTGCCAGCAGCTTGCCACAGGGTTCCTCTGGAAACACCATATATTTT

clone_size: -
j_call: TRBJ1-1
v_call: TRBV6-5
d_call: -
cdr3_aa: CASSRDDRQNTEAFF
cdr3_nt: TGTGCCAGCAGTAGAGATGACAGACAGAACACTGAAGCTTTCTTT

clone_size: -
j_call: TRBJ2-7
v_call: TRBV10-3
d_call: TRBD2
cdr3_aa: CAISLAVGTYEQYF
cdr3_nt: TGTGCCATCAGTCTAGCGGTAGGAACCTACGAGCAGTACTTC

clone_size: few
j_call: TRBJ1-1
v_call: TRBV19
d_call: -
cdr3_aa: CASSQGTGTEAFF
cdr3_nt: TGTGCCAGTAGTCAGGGGACCGGCACTGAAGCTTTCTTT

clone_size: -
j_call: TRBJ1-3
v_call: TRBV19
d_call: TRBD1
cdr3_aa: CASSARGHGNTIYF
cdr3_nt: TGTGCCAGTAGTGCCAGGGGGCATGGAAACACCATATATTTT

clone_size: -
j_call: TRBJ2-3
v_call: TRBV5-1
d_call: TRBD2
cdr3_aa: CASSTLAGGRGTDTQYF
cdr3_nt: TGCGCCAGCAGCACCCTAGCGGGGGGCCGCGGCACAGATACGCAGTATTTT

clone_size: -
j_call: TRBJ1-6
v_call: TRBV19
d_call: TRBD1
cdr3_aa: CASRGQAVGSPLHF
cdr3_nt: TGTGCCAGTAGGGGACAGGCGGTAGGTTCACCCCTCCACTTT

clone_size: once
j_call: TRBJ2-3
v_call: TRBV15
d_call: -
cdr3_aa: CATSGGFGDLDTQYF
cdr3_nt: TGTGCCACCAGCGGGGGTTTCGGGGATTTAGATACGCAGTATTTT

clone_size: -
j_call: TRBJ2-2
v_call: TRBV4-3
d_call: TRBD1
cdr3_aa: CASSQRLFDRGTGELFF
cdr3_nt: TGCGCCAGCAGCCAACGGCTTTTCGACAGGGGGACCGGGGAGCTGTTTTTT

clone_size: -
j_call: TRBJ1-1
v_call: TRBV13
d_call: TRBD1
cdr3_aa: CASSFPGQHANTEAFF
cdr3_nt: TGTGCCAGCAGCTTCCCGGGACAGCACGCGAACACTGAAGCTTTCTTT

clone_size: -
j_call: TRBJ1-2
v_call: TRBV6-5
d_call: -
cdr3_aa: CASSYSHGPYGYTF
cdr3_nt: TGTGCCAGCAGTTACTCGCACGGCCCCTATGGCTACACCTTC

clone_size: -
j_call: TRBJ1-2
v_call: TRBV19
d_call: -
cdr3_aa: CASSMGDFYGYTF
cdr3_nt: TGTGCCAGTAGTATGGGGGACTTCTATGGCTACACCTTC

clone_size: -
j_call: TRBJ1-3
v_call: TRBV7-9
d_call: -
cdr3_aa: CASSLWASLSGNTIYF
cdr3_nt: TGTGCCAGCAGCTTATGGGCCAGCCTCTCTGGAAACACCATATATTTT

clone_size: -
j_call: TRBJ1-2
v_call: TRBV28
d_call: -
cdr3_aa: CASSLIQPKDNYGYTF
cdr3_nt: TGTGCCAGCAGTTTGATTCAACCCAAAGACAACTATGGCTACACCTTC

clone_size: -
j_call: TRBJ1-3
v_call: TRBV5-4
d_call: -
cdr3_aa: CASSRTGSSGNTIYF
cdr3_nt: TGTGCCAGCAGCCGAACAGGGAGCTCTGGAAACACCATATATTTT

clone_size: -
j_call: TRBJ1-2
v_call: TRBV6-1
d_call: TRBD1
cdr3_aa: CASNTGTGGIFGYTF
cdr3_nt: TGTGCCAGCAATACCGGGACAGGGGGTATATTCGGCTACACCTTC

clone_size: -
j_call: TRBJ2-3
v_call: TRBV7-2
d_call: TRBD2
cdr3_aa: CASSAQRGGLGDTQYF
cdr3_nt: TGTGCCAGCAGCGCACAGCGGGGGGGCCTGGGAGATACGCAGTATTTT

clone_size: -
j_call: TRBJ1-5
v_call: TRBV4-3
d_call: -
cdr3_aa: CASSQRQVNQPQHF
cdr3_nt: TGCGCCAGCAGCCAAAGACAGGTGAATCAGCCCCAGCATTTT

clone_size: -
j_call: TRBJ2-7
v_call: TRBV10-3
d_call: -
cdr3_aa: CAIRVTKGYEQYF
cdr3_nt: TGTGCCATCAGAGTGACAAAGGGATACGAGCAGTACTTC

clone_size: -
j_call: TRBJ2-2
v_call: TRBV30
d_call: -
cdr3_aa: CAWSLATGELFF
cdr3_nt: TGTGCCTGGAGTTTGGCTACCGGGGAGCTGTTTTTT

clone_size: -
j_call: TRBJ1-2
v_call: TRBV12-1
d_call: -
cdr3_aa: CASSFGRDRRYYGYTF
cdr3_nt: TGTGCCAGCAGCTTCGGAAGGGACAGGAGATACTATGGCTACACCTTC

clone_size: -
j_call: TRBJ1-5
v_call: TRBV7-8
d_call: TRBD1
cdr3_aa: CASSWGDRLYQPQHF
cdr3_nt: TGTGCCAGCAGCTGGGGGGACAGGCTGTATCAGCCCCAGCATTTT

clone_size: -
j_call: TRBJ2-4
v_call: TRBV19
d_call: -
cdr3_aa: CASSIQSFGTKNIQYF
cdr3_nt: TGTGCCAGTAGTATCCAGTCTTTTGGGACCAAAAACATTCAGTACTTC

clone_size: -
j_call: TRBJ1-2
v_call: TRBV20-1
d_call: -
cdr3_aa: CSVGSYGYTF
cdr3_nt: TGCAGTGTCGGGAGCTATGGCTACACCTTC

clone_size: -
j_call: TRBJ2-4
v_call: TRBV7-9
d_call: TRBD1
cdr3_aa: CASSFRQGAEKNIQYF
cdr3_nt: TGTGCCAGCAGCTTCAGACAGGGGGCAGAGAAAAACATTCAGTACTTC

clone_size: -
j_call: TRBJ2-7
v_call: TRBV7-6
d_call: TRBD2
cdr3_aa: CASSLGAGDYEQYF
cdr3_nt: TGTGCCAGCAGCTTAGGAGCGGGGGACTACGAGCAGTACTTC

clone_size: -
j_call: TRBJ1-4
v_call: TRBV5-5
d_call: -
cdr3_aa: CASSTLQGLTEKLFF
cdr3_nt: TGTGCCAGCAGCACCCTACAGGGATTGACTGAAAAACTGTTTTTT

clone_size: once
j_call: TRBJ1-5
v_call: TRBV12-5
d_call: -
cdr3_aa: CASASDSSRPQHF
cdr3_nt: TGTGCTAGTGCCTCGGACAGCTCCAGGCCCCAGCATTTT

clone_size: -
j_call: TRBJ2-7
v_call: TRBV14
d_call: -
cdr3_aa: CASSQAFGGLYEQYF
cdr3_nt: TGTGCCAGCAGCCAAGCGTTTGGGGGTCTCTACGAGCAGTACTTC

clone_size: -
j_call: TRBJ1-2
v_call: TRBV7-2
d_call: TRBD1
cdr3_aa: CASSLETGAYGYTLGYTF
cdr3_nt: TGTGCCAGCAGCTTAGAAACAGGGGCCTATGGCTACACTCTAGGCTACACCTTC

clone_size: -
j_call: TRBJ2-2
v_call: TRBV5-1
d_call: TRBD1
cdr3_aa: CASSSGQGAMGELFF
cdr3_nt: TGCGCCAGCAGCTCTGGACAGGGGGCGATGGGGGAGCTGTTTTTT